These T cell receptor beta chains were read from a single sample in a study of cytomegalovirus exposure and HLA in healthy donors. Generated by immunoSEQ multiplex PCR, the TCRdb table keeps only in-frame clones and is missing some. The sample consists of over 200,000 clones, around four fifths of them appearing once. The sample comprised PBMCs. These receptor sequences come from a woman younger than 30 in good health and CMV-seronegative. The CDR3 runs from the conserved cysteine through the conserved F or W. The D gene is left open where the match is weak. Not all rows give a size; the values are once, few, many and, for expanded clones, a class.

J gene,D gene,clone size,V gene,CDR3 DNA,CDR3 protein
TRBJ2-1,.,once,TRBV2,TGTGCCAGCACCCGAGGACTGGGCGGCTTCTGGGAGCAGTTCTTC,CASTRGLGGFWEQFF
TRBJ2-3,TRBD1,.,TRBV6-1,TGTGCCAGCAGTGTCTTAGTAGGGACAGGGAGCCCCACAGATACGCAGTATTTT,CASSVLVGTGSPTDTQYF
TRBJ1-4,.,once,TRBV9,TGTGCCAGCAGCGCAGGAGAGGGGTCGCGGGAAAAACTGTTTTTT,CASSAGEGSREKLFF
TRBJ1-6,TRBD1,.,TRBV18,TGTGCCAGCTCACCCTCCGAGACAGGGTCCTCACCCCTCCACTTT,CASSPSETGSSPLHF
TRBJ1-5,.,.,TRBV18,TGTGCCAGCTCACTTAACAGGGACCAGCCCCAGCATTTT,CASSLNRDQPQHF
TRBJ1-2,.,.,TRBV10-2,TGCGCCAGCAGTGACGCAGGGCGGTGTTACTATGGCTACACCTTC,CASSDAGRCYYGYTF
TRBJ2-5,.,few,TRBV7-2,TGTGCCAGCAGCTTTGGGGGCAGGGGAGAGACCCAGTACTTC,CASSFGGRGETQYF
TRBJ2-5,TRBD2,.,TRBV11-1,TGTGCCAGCAGCTCGGGGGGGGGCCCCCTTGGGACCCAGTACTTC,CASSSGGGPLGTQYF
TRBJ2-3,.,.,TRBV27,TGTGCCAGCAGTTTATCGGGGCTAGAACCAGATACGCAGTATTTT,CASSLSGLEPDTQYF
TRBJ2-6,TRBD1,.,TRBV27,TGTGCCAGCAGTTTATCGTCGGGACAGGGGATCTCTGGGGCCAACGTCCTGACTTTC,CASSLSSGQGISGANVLTF
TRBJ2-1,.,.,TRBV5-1,TGCGCCAGCAGCTTGGCCGGGGGAGCCTTGATCAATGAGCAGTTCTTC,CASSLAGGALINEQFF
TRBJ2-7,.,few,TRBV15,TGTGCCACCAGCAGAGCCGGGGGCGAGCAGTACTTC,CATSRAGGEQYF
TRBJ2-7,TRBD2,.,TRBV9,TGTGCCAGCAGCGCCGGGACTAGCGGGAGTAACGAGCAGTACTTC,CASSAGTSGSNEQYF
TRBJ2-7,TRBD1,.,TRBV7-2,TGTGCCAGCAGCTCATACAGGGGTTACGAGCAGTACTTC,CASSSYRGYEQYF
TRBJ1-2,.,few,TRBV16,TGTGCCAGCAGCCACCAAAGGACAGCCCCCTACACCTTC,CASSHQRTAPYTF
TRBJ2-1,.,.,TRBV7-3,TGTGCCAGCAGCTTCGACAGCCGAAATGAGCAGTTCTTC,CASSFDSRNEQFF
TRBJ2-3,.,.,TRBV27,TGTGCCAGCAGTCCCAGGTTCTCTAGCACAGATACGCAGTATTTT,CASSPRFSSTDTQYF
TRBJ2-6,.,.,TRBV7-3,TGTGCCAGCAGCTTACAAGGAGTCAACTACGCTGGGGCCAACGTCCTGACTTTC,CASSLQGVNYAGANVLTF
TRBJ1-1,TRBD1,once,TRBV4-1,TGCGCCAGCAGCCAAGCGTGGGACAGGGGGAACACTGAAGCTTTCTTT,CASSQAWDRGNTEAFF
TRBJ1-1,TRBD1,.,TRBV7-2,TGTGCCAGCAGCTTCCGACAGGGGGCGGGGAACACTGAAGCTTTCTTT,CASSFRQGAGNTEAFF
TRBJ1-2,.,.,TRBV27,TGTGCCAGCAGTTTATCGGGGCGAGGGTATGGCTACACCTTC,CASSLSGRGYGYTF
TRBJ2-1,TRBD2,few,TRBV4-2,TGTGCCAGCAGCCGAGGGACTAGCGGGAGGGTCAATGAGCAGTTCTTC,CASSRGTSGRVNEQFF
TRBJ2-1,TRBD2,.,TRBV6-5,TGTGCCAGCAGAGATAGCGGGGCGATCTACAATGAGCAGTTCTTC,CASRDSGAIYNEQFF
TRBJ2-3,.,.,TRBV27,TGTGCCAGCAGTCCAATGGGGGGGCTAGGCACAGATACGCAGTATTTT,CASSPMGGLGTDTQYF
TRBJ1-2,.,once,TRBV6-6,TGTGCCAGCAGTTACAAACAGATTCGTTATGGCTACACCTTC,CASSYKQIRYGYTF
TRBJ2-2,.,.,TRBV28,TGTGCCAGCAGTACCCTCGACACCGGGGAGCTGTTTTTT,CASSTLDTGELFF
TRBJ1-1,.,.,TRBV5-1,TGCGCCAGCAGCTTGGCCGGGCAGGGCGGGAACACTGAAGCTTTCTTT,CASSLAGQGGNTEAFF
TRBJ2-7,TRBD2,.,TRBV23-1,TGCGCCAGCAGCCCCTCCGGGACTAGCGATGATTACGAGCAGTACTTC,CASSPSGTSDDYEQYF
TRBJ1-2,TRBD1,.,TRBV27,TGTGCCAGCAGTTTCGGGACAGGGGTTCCGATCGGTGGCTACACCTTC,CASSFGTGVPIGGYTF
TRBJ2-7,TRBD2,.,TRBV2,TGTGCCTCCCGGGGACTAGCGGGATCCTACGAGCAGTACTTC,CASRGLAGSYEQYF
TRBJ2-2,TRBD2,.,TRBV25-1,TGTGCCAGCGGTGACCCGCGGACTAGCGGAACCGGGGAGCTGTTTTTT,CASGDPRTSGTGELFF
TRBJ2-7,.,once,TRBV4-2,TGTGCCAGCAGCCAGCAGCCGGGGAGCTCCTACGAGCAGTACTTC,CASSQQPGSSYEQYF
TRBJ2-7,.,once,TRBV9,TGTGCCAGCAGCGTAGGGCCTAGCCCCTACGAGCAGTACTTC,CASSVGPSPYEQYF
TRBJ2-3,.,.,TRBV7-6,TGTGCCAGCAGCCAAAGGGGGGGTATGGGACAGATTTTAGATACGCAGTATTTT,CASSQRGGMGQILDTQYF
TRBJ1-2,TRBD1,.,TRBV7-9,TGTGCCAGCAGCTTAGTAGGGACAGGGAGAGACTATGGCTACACCTTC,CASSLVGTGRDYGYTF
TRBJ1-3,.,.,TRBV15,TGTGCCACCAGCAGAGGGTCCTGGGGAGGAAACACCATATATTTT,CATSRGSWGGNTIYF
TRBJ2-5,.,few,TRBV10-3,TGTGCCATCAGTGAGGATAACGGCCAAGAGACCCAGTACTTC,CAISEDNGQETQYF
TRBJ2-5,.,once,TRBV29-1,TGCAGCGTTGAACGAAAGGGTGGAGAGACCCAGTACTTC,CSVERKGGETQYF
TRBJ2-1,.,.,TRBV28,TGTGCCAGCAGCTCCCTACGGACAGTATCCTACAATGAGCAGTTCTTC,CASSSLRTVSYNEQFF
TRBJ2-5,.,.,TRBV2,TGTGCCAGCAGCGCCCTCCAAGAGACCCAGTACTTC,CASSALQETQYF